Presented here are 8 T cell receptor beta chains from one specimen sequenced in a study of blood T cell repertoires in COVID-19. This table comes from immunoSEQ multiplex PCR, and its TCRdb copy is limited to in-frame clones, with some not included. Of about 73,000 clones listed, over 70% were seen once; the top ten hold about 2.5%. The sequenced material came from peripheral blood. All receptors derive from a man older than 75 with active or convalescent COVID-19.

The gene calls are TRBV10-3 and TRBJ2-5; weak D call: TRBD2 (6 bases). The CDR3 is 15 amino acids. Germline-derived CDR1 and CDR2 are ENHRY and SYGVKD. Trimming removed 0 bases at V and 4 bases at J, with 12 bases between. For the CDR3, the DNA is TGTGCCATCAGTGAGTCGAGAAGGGGAGGAGAGACCCAGTACTTC. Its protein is CAISESRRGGETQYF.

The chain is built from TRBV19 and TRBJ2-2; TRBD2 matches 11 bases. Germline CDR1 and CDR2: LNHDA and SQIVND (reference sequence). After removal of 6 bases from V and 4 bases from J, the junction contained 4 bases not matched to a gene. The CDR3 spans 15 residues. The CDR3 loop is CASRTSGSATGELFF. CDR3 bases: TGTGCCAGTAGAACTAGCGGGAGCGCCACCGGGGAGCTGTTTTTT.

The chain's CDR3 is CASRAGAPPEQYF. As DNA, the CDR3 is TGTGCCAGCAGGGCGGGGGCCCCCCCCGAGCAGTACTTC. The chain couples TRBV6-5 to TRBJ2-7; tentative D call: TRBD2 (7 bases). CDR3 size: 13 residues. Germline CDR1 reads MNHEY; CDR2 reads SVGAGI. With 6 bases removed from V and 6 bases from J, the gap between germline ends came to 15 bases.

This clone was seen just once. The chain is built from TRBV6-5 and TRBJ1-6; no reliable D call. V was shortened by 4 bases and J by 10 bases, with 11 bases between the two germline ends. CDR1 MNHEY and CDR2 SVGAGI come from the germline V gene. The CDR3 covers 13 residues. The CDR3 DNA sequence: TGTGCCAGCAGTTTGACGACGAGGTCACCCCTCCACTTT. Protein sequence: CASSLTTRSPLHF.

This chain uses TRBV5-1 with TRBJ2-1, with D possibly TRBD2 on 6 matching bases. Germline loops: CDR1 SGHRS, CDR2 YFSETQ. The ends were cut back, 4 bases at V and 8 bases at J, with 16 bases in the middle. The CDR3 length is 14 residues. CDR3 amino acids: CASSLAGGGDEQFF. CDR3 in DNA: TGCGCCAGCAGCCTGGCCGGGGGTGGCGATGAGCAGTTCTTC. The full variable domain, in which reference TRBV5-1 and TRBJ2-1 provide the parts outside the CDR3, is KAGVTQTPRYLIKTRGQQVTLSCSPISGHRSVSWYQQTPGQGLQFLFEYFSETQRNKGNFPGRFSGRQFSNSRSEMNVSTLELGDSALYLCASSLAGGGDEQFFGPGTRLTVL.

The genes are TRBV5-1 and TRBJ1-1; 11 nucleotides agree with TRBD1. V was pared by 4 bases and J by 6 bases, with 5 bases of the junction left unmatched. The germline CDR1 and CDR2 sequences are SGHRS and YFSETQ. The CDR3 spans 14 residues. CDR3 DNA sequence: TGCGCCAGCAGCCCGGGACAGGGGGACGCTGAAGCTTTCTTT. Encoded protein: CASSPGQGDAEAFF.

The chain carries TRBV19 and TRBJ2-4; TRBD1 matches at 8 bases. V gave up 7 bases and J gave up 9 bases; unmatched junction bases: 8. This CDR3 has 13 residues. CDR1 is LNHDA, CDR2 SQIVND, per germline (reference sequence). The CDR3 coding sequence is TGTGCCAGTACCCCCGGGACAGGCTCCATTCAGTACTTC. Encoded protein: CASTPGTGSIQYF.

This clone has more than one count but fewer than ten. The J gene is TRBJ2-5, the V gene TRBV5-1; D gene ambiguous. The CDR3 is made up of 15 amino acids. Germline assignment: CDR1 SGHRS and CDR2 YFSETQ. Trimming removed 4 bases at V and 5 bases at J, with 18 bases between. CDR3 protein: CASSPGQRFGETQYF. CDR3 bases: TGCGCCAGCAGCCCCGGTCAACGGTTTGGTGAGACCCAGTACTTC.